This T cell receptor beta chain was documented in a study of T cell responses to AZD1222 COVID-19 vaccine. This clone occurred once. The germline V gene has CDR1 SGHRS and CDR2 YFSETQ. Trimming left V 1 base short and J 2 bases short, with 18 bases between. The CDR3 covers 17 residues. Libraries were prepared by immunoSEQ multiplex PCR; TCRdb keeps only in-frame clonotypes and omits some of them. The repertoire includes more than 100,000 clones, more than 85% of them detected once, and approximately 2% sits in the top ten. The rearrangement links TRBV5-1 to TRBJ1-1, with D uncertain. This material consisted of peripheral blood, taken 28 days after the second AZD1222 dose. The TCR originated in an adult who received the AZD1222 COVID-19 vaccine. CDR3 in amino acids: CASSLISPTEFNTEAFF. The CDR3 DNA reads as TGCGCCAGCAGCTTGATATCCCCTACAGAGTTTAACACTGAAGCTTTCTTT. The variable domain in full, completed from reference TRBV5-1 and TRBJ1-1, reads KAGVTQTPRYLIKTRGQQVTLSCSPISGHRSVSWYQQTPGQGLQFLFEYFSETQRNKGNFPGRFSGRQFSNSRSEMNVSTLELGDSALYLCASSLISPTEFNTEAFFGQGTRLTVV.